This T cell receptor beta chain was profiled in a study of blood T cells in healthy people across ages. Study summary: Capturing about one barcoded beta molecule per two T cells was achieved by template switching.

Together with a sample-barcoded 5' primer, a J-beta primer mix was included in a second PCR lasting roughly 6 to 12 cycles. Every single cDNA molecule received a tag from a template-switch adaptor with 12 random nucleotides. In TCRdb, the 5' RACE reads were re-called with MiXCR into one record per CDR3 protein. Of 600,000 to 800,000 distinct CDR3 sequences listed, roughly half were seen once; the top ten hold roughly 14%. Per germline, CDR1 SGDLS and CDR2 YYNGEE. CDR3 length equals 16 residues. Donation came from healthy Caucasian individuals in Russia who were aged about 6 to 100. Sample: blood. The clonotype was recovered from a woman of 80 years or more in good health. V gene TRBV9 combines with J gene TRBJ2-5; D might be TRBD1 or TRBD2, each matching 5 bases. The J call could be wrong; TRBJ2-7 is a better fit for the DNA end. In DNA form, the CDR3 reads TGTGCCAGCAGCGCCGCCGAGGGACCCAGCATCTACGAGCAGTACTTC. It specifies CASSAAEGPSIYEQYF.